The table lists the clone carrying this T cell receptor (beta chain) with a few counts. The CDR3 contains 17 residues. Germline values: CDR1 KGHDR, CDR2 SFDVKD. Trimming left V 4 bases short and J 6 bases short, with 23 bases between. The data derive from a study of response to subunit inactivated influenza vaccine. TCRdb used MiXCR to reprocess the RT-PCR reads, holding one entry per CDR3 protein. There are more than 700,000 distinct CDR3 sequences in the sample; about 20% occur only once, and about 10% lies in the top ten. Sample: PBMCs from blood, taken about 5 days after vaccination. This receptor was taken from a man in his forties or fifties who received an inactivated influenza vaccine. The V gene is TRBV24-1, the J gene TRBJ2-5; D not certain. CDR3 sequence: CATSDNQSPSARKTQYF. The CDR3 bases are TGTGCCACCAGTGACAACCAGAGCCCCTCGGCTAGGAAGACCCAGTACTTC.